This entry lists 31 T cell receptor beta chains sequenced from one sample in a study of patients and donors after allogeneic stem cell transplantation. One entry per CDR3 protein results from TCRdb running MiXCR on the RT-PCR reads. This sample carries about a million distinct CDR3 sequences, 15% to 20% of them seen once, and the ten largest clones take 5% to 7.5%. The sample taken for sequencing was blood, either unsorted or a sorted T cell fraction (not recorded which). The receptor set was obtained from a human donor who was either an allogeneic HSCT recipient or a stem cell or donor lymphocyte infusion donor (not recorded which). It is not recorded whose cells these are; they may come from a transplant donor.

This clonotype showed up just a few times. The chain joins TRBV5-1 to TRBJ2-7, with 7 nucleotides matching TRBD1. Looked up from germline, CDR1 is SGHRS and CDR2 is YFSETQ. The CDR3 covers 13 residues. V lost 5 bases and J lost 6; bases outside the gene matches: 8. This chain's CDR3 is CASSKTGLSEQYF. Written as DNA, the CDR3 is TGCGCCAGCAGTAAGACAGGGCTGAGCGAGCAGTACTTC.

The genes are TRBV20-1 and TRBJ1-6; D remains unclear. The CDR3 runs to 12 residues. Trimming shortened V by 4 bases and J by 10 bases, and 11 bases separated the two germline ends. The germline V gene has CDR1 DFQATT and CDR2 SNEGSKA (reference sequence). CDR3 region: CSAKSPGSPLHF. The CDR3 nucleotides are TGCAGTGCTAAGAGTCCGGGATCACCCCTCCACTTT.

This clonotype has a handful of counts. This chain connects TRBV4-3 to TRBJ2-3, with D maybe TRBD2 (6 bases). Trimming took 0 bases from V and 2 from J, leaving 15 bases between them. The CDR3 extends over 17 amino acids. Germline V gene data show CDR1 as LGHNA and CDR2 as YSLEER. CDR3 loop: CASSQDYGGDPTDTQYF. The CDR3 DNA follows: TGCGCCAGCAGCCAAGATTACGGCGGGGACCCCACAGATACGCAGTATTTT.

This chain connects TRBV11-2 to TRBJ1-6, with 7 bases identical to TRBD1. The V segment lost 5 bases and the J segment 0 bases; nucleotides outside the gene matches: 13. CDR3 size: 19 residues. Germline loops: CDR1 SGHAT, CDR2 FQNNGV. The CDR3 DNA sequence: TGTGCCAGCAGCAAAGAGGAAGCAGGGGGTAGCTCCTATAATTCACCCCTCCACTTT. This sequence encodes CASSKEEAGGSSYNSPLHF.

The chain carries TRBV15 and TRBJ2-3, with TRBD1 identical over 8 bases. This CDR3 is built from 14 residues. Germline lookup yields CDR1 LNHNV and CDR2 YYDKDF (reference sequence). Unmatched junction bases numbered 4, after V lost 2 bases and J lost 6 bases. The CDR3 DNA reads as TGTGCCACCAGCAGATTGGCAGGGGGCGATACGCAGTATTTT. Translating gives CATSRLAGGDTQYF.

The chain couples TRBV4-2 to TRBJ1-3; D perhaps matches TRBD1 (6 bases). V lost 2 bases to trimming and J lost 1 base, with 9 bases between them. This CDR3 is built from 15 residues. Germline V gene lookup returns CDR1 LGHNA and CDR2 YNFKEQ. The CDR3 region is CASSQSRGSGNTIYF. The DNA of the CDR3 is TGTGCCAGCAGCCAATCTAGGGGGTCTGGAAACACCATATATTTT.

This clonotype was observed a handful of times. The gene calls are TRBV20-1 and TRBJ1-1; 8 nucleotides match TRBD1. V trimming: 3 bases; J trimming: 3 bases; junction bases outside the gene matches: 12. The CDR3 has 16 amino acids. Germline CDR1 and CDR2: DFQATT and SNEGSKA (reference sequence). Written as DNA, the CDR3 is TGCAGTGCTAGCCACCTACTACAGGGGGTGGACACTGAAGCTTTCTTT. This translates into CSASHLLQGVDTEAFF.

This clonotype was observed once. The chain employs TRBV7-3 and TRBJ2-3, with no clear D. CDR3 size: 15 residues. Trimming shortened V by 1 base and J by 6 bases, and 14 bases separated the two germline ends. Germline V gives CDR1 SGHTA, CDR2 FQGTGA. DNA for the CDR3: TGTGCCAGCAGCTTAATGGGTGGGAAACAGGATACGCAGTATTTT. This encodes CASSLMGGKQDTQYF.

This clonotype appeared a few times. The chain links TRBV27 to TRBJ1-1; D is undetermined. The germline V gene has CDR1 MNHEY and CDR2 SMNVEV (reference sequence). The germline V and J ends were trimmed by 0 bases and 7 bases, with 12 bases remaining between them. This CDR3 is 14 amino acids long. The CDR3 reads CASSLSREGSEAFF. In nucleotides, the CDR3 is TGTGCCAGCAGTTTATCGCGAGAGGGTAGTGAAGCTTTCTTT.

The rearrangement links TRBV21-1 to TRBJ1-6; whether TRBD1, the table's D call, matches the DNA was not checked. TRBV21-1 is given as a pseudogene. CDR3 length: 19 amino acids. This CDR3 is CASSKARRTGGSYNSPLHF. In nucleotides, the CDR3 is TGTGCCAGCAGCAAAGCCCGCCGAACAGGGGGTTCCTATAATTCACCCCTCCACTTT.

This clonotype was seen only a few times. The rearrangement links TRBV7-9 to TRBJ1-1; D is unclear. Trimming pared 8 bases from V and 6 bases from J, leaving 19 bases between. This CDR3 region has 14 residues. Per the germline V gene, CDR1 is SEHNR and CDR2 is FQNEAQ (reference sequence). The CDR3 loop is CASREQILHAEAFF. CDR3 DNA sequence: TGTGCCAGCCGCGAACAGATCCTGCACGCTGAAGCTTTCTTT.

The chain links TRBV12-3 or TRBV12-4 to TRBJ2-7; D is ambiguous. The length of the CDR3 is 13 residues. Trimming removed 5 bases from V and 5 bases from J, with 13 bases in between. The CDR3 DNA reads TGTGCCAGCAGTATCGTCTTGCCCCACGAGCAGTACTTC. Its protein product is CASSIVLPHEQYF.

J is TRBJ2-7 and V is TRBV3-1; 8 bases are a match to TRBD2. With V trimmed by 6 bases and J by 3 bases, 4 bases remained unmatched. The length of the CDR3 is 13 residues. Per the germline V gene, CDR1 is LGHDT and CDR2 is YNNKEL (reference sequence). CDR3 DNA: TGTGCCAGCAGGACCGGGACTAGCTACGAGCAGTACTTC. Its translation is CASRTGTSYEQYF.

This clonotype turned up a few times. The rearrangement links TRBV6-5 to TRBJ2-2, with TRBD2 identical over 10 bases. CDR3 length: 18 amino acids. V was pared by 0 bases and J by 0 bases, with 4 bases of the junction left unmatched. CDR1 MNHEY and CDR2 SVGAGI come from the germline V gene. CDR3 coding DNA: TGTGCCAGCAGTTACTCTTTAGCGGGGGGCGCGAACACCGGGGAGCTGTTTTTT. Protein sequence: CASSYSLAGGANTGELFF.

This clonotype showed up just a few times. The chain recombines TRBV9 with TRBJ2-3; 11 bases are shared with TRBD2. J lost 0 bases, V lost 0 bases, and 6 bases had no gene match. Germline CDR1 is SGDLS and CDR2 is YYNGEE. The CDR3 contains 18 residues. This chain's CDR3 is CASSVDLLAGASTDTQYF. The CDR3 DNA reads TGTGCCAGCAGCGTAGATTTACTAGCGGGGGCTAGCACAGATACGCAGTATTTT.

This clonotype was detected only once. A much larger clone lies a single base off, so this may be a read error. This chain connects TRBV4-3 to TRBJ2-7; TRBD1 matches at 7 bases. The germline CDR1 and CDR2 sequences are LGHNA and YSLEER. The CDR3 is 14 amino acids. The J segment lost 2 bases and the V segment lost 8 bases, leaving 9 bases of the junction unmatched. The CDR3 DNA follows: TGCGCCAGCTCTAGGGACAGCTTGCCCTACGAGCAGTACTTC. Translated: CASSRDSLPYEQYF.

There are a few counts of this clonotype. The rearrangement uses TRBV2 and TRBJ1-2; 9 nucleotides align to TRBD1. Per germline, CDR1 SNHLY and CDR2 FYNNEI. CDR3 length: 16 residues. V lost 6 bases, J lost 5 bases, and 13 bases stayed unmatched. The CDR3 bases are TGTGCCAGCAGGGCCACCGGGACAGGGCACACATATGGCTACACCTTC. Amino acid sequence: CASRATGTGHTYGYTF.

This clonotype appeared a few times. The chain employs TRBV10-3 and TRBJ1-5, with unresolved D. Trimming cost V 10 bases and J 6 bases, with 16 bases left between them. Per the germline V gene, CDR1 is ENHRY and CDR2 is SYGVKD. The CDR3 extends over 13 amino acids. CDR3 sequence (DNA): TGTGCCACCCGTCCGGCGGCGGGTCAGCCCCAGCATTTT. Protein sequence: CATRPAAGQPQHF.

The chain recombines TRBV12-3 or TRBV12-4 with TRBJ2-2; TRBD1 might be the D (5 bases). Trimming cost V 3 bases and J 7 bases, with 12 bases left between them. The CDR3 is made up of 14 amino acids. The CDR3 loop reads CASSLVAGIGELFF. CDR3 bases: TGTGCCAGCAGTTTGGTCGCAGGGATCGGGGAGCTGTTTTTT.

The chain recombines TRBV20-1 with TRBJ2-7, with 10 nucleotides matching TRBD2. This CDR3 is 15 amino acids long. Trimming at V came to 3 bases and at J to 0 bases, leaving 5 bases not matched to a gene. Germline assignment: CDR1 DFQATT and CDR2 SNEGSKA (reference sequence). Here the CDR3 reads CSASPASGSSYEQYF. The CDR3 bases are TGCAGTGCTAGTCCGGCTAGCGGGAGCTCCTACGAGCAGTACTTC.

This clonotype was observed a single time. This chain connects TRBV11-1 to TRBJ2-3; D possibly corresponds to TRBD1 (6 bases). The V gene lost 1 base and the J gene lost 0 bases, with 17 bases spanning the gap. This CDR3 contains 18 residues. Germline assignment: CDR1 SGHAT and CDR2 FQDESV (reference sequence). The CDR3, as DNA: TGTGCCAGCAGCTTAGGACAGAAGGGGGAAACGAGCACAGATACGCAGTATTTT. Protein product: CASSLGQKGETSTDTQYF.

This chain links TRBV7-6 with TRBJ2-1; the match to TRBD2 covers 7 bases. This CDR3 region has 14 residues. Trimming removed 3 bases from V and 7 bases from J; junction bases left unmatched: 6. CDR1 and CDR2 (germline): SGHVS, FNYEAQ. CDR3 DNA sequence: TGTGCCAGCAGCTTTCTGGCGGGAGTTAATGAGCAGTTCTTC. Its translation is CASSFLAGVNEQFF.

This clonotype was seen more than once but under ten times. The rearrangement joins TRBV4-1 to TRBJ2-1; D is ambiguous. Per the germline V gene, CDR1 is MGHRA and CDR2 is YSYEKL. V lost 4 bases to trimming and J lost 9 bases, with 13 bases between them. The length of the CDR3 is 13 residues. The CDR3 DNA sequence: TGCGCCAGCAGCCCCTTTTGGGATAGTGAGCAGTTCTTC. This gives the protein CASSPFWDSEQFF.

In this sample, this clonotype turned up a few times. The gene calls are TRBV9 and TRBJ2-5, with D possibly being TRBD1 or TRBD2 (6 bases each). The CDR3 contains 17 residues. Trimming cost V 1 base and J 1 base, with 17 bases left between them. Germline CDR1 and CDR2: SGDLS and YYNGEE. The CDR3 sequence: CASSVSKGGRSQETQYF. CDR3 DNA: TGTGCCAGCAGCGTATCGAAGGGGGGCCGGTCCCAAGAGACCCAGTACTTC.

The chain combines TRBV12-3 or TRBV12-4 with TRBJ2-2; 7 nucleotides align to TRBD2. Losses at the gene ends were 6 bases for V and 7 bases for J; bases not matched to a gene: 14. This CDR3 has 16 residues. CDR3 bases: TGTGCCAGCAGACCTATGGGGGGAGGGCATCACGGGGAGCTGTTTTTT. Protein product: CASRPMGGGHHGELFF.

The V call is TRBV7-3, the J call TRBJ2-3; TRBD2 might be the D (5 bases). The germline V gene has CDR1 SGHTA and CDR2 FQGTGA. The germline V and J ends were trimmed by 2 bases and 0 bases, with 15 bases remaining between them. The CDR3 sequence is 17 residues long. In nucleotides, the CDR3 is TGTGCCAGCAGCTTAGCCCGACTAACCCCTAGCACAGATACGCAGTATTTT. Its translation is CASSLARLTPSTDTQYF. Variable domain in full (rest from reference TRBV7-3 and TRBJ2-3): GAGVSQTPSNKVTEKGKYVELRCDPISGHTALYWYRQSLGQGPEFLIYFQGTGAADDSGLPNDRFFAVRPEGSVSTLKIQRTERGDSAVYLCASSLARLTPSTDTQYFGPGTRLTVL.

CDR3 sequence: CAWSDGLGDQPQHF. CDR3 DNA sequence: TGTGCCTGGAGTGATGGACTAGGGGATCAGCCCCAGCATTTT. The J gene is TRBJ1-5, the V gene TRBV30, with a tentative D call TRBD1 (5 bases). Germline CDR1 is GTSNPN and CDR2 is SVGIG (reference sequence). V lost 1 base and J 5 bases, leaving 12 bases between the germline ends. The CDR3 totals 14 residues.

This clonotype has a count of ten or more. The chain has TRBV12-3 or TRBV12-4 and TRBJ2-3; 7 bases are a match to TRBD2. This CDR3 region has 14 residues. V lost 6 bases and J lost 5; bases outside the gene matches: 8. CDR3 in DNA: TGTGCCAGCAGATTGACTAGCAGTAGAGATACGCAGTATTTT. Amino acid sequence: CASRLTSSRDTQYF.

This clonotype was counted ten times or more. The rearrangement joins TRBV12-3 or TRBV12-4 to TRBJ1-5; unclear D gene. The CDR3 covers 12 residues. Between the trimmed V and J ends, which lost 6 bases and 1 base, there was a span of 4 bases. The CDR3 sequence: CASSESNQPQHF. In nucleotides, the CDR3 is TGTGCCAGCAGCGAAAGCAATCAGCCCCAGCATTTT.

This clonotype was observed a handful of times. The rearrangement uses TRBV18 and TRBJ2-2, with D possibly being TRBD2 (5 bases). The germline V gene encodes CDR1 KGHSH and CDR2 LQKENI. The CDR3 spans 13 residues. The V gene lost 6 bases and the J gene lost 6 bases, with 11 bases spanning the gap. CDR3 protein: CASSERGPGELFF. The CDR3 nucleotides read TGTGCCAGCTCGGAGCGAGGGCCCGGGGAGCTGTTTTTT.

The chain combines TRBV10-3 with TRBJ1-2; TRBD1 aligns across 7 bases. CDR1 is ENHRY, CDR2 SYGVKD, per germline. The CDR3 is 19 amino acids. Trimming at V came to 3 bases and at J to 4 bases, leaving 20 bases not matched to a gene. Here the CDR3 reads CAISEPPGTAKRGFYGYTF. CDR3 coding DNA: TGTGCCATCAGTGAACCTCCCGGGACAGCTAAAAGGGGCTTCTATGGCTACACCTTC.